A single sample gave rise to the 20 T cell receptor beta chains below, sequenced in a study of high-grade serous ovarian cancer treatment subgroups. Tumor tissue was taken before any definitive surgery or chemotherapy was given. Measured with immunoSEQ multiplex PCR; TCRdb has only the in-frame clones, and not every one. The sample holds roughly 2,000 clones; roughly 64% are singletons and the top ten take roughly 15%. Material: tumor tissue. The receptors were gathered from a human donor with high-grade serous ovarian cancer.

This rearrangement joins TRBV7-2 to TRBJ1-2, with a tentative D call TRBD1 (6 bases). The CDR3 totals 14 residues. Germline V lookup: CDR1 SGHTA, CDR2 FQGNSA. Trimming stripped 1 base from V and 5 bases from J, with 11 bases between. CDR3 bases: TGTGCCAGCAGCTTAGGGGGGGGCGGATATGGCTACACCTTC. The encoded protein is CASSLGGGGYGYTF.

The chain employs TRBV30 and TRBJ2-2, with unresolved D. This CDR3 region has 16 residues. Germline V gene data show CDR1 as GTSNPN and CDR2 as SVGIG (reference sequence). Trimming shortened V by 5 bases and J by 6 bases, and 22 bases separated the two germline ends. The CDR3 bases are TGTGCCTGGTCCTGGACGGTTATCCCCACCGCCGGGGAGCTGTTTTTT. Translation: CAWSWTVIPTAGELFF.

The rearrangement links TRBV19 to TRBJ2-3, with D perhaps matching TRBD2 (6 bases). CDR3 size: 17 residues. Per the germline V gene, CDR1 is LNHDA and CDR2 is SQIVND (reference sequence). Deletions cut 6 bases from V and 2 bases from J, with 21 bases between. For the CDR3, the DNA is TGTGCCAGTAGGGGCGGCTCATCGGGACTTGACACAGATACGCAGTATTTT. It translates to CASRGGSSGLDTDTQYF.

The V and J genes are TRBV18 and TRBJ2-1, with 8 bases lining up with TRBD1. This CDR3 comprises 16 residues. Germline V gene data show CDR1 as KGHSH and CDR2 as LQKENI. V lost 3 bases to trimming and J lost 4 bases; unmatched junction nucleotides: 8. CDR3 nucleotide sequence: TGTGCCAGCTCACCTATTCGACAGGGGACATACAATGAGCAGTTCTTC. Translating gives CASSPIRQGTYNEQFF.

This clone was observed a handful of times. This sequence joins TRBV4-2 and TRBJ1-5; no reliable D call. Germline loops: CDR1 LGHNA, CDR2 YNFKEQ. The V and J ends lost 0 bases and 0 bases respectively, with 12 bases between them. This CDR3 is built from 17 residues. CDR3 coding DNA: TGTGCCAGCAGCCAAGAAAGGGCAGAGTATAGCAATCAGCCCCAGCATTTT. As protein: CASSQERAEYSNQPQHF.

This chain uses TRBV29-1 with TRBJ2-7; 8 bases map to TRBD1. The germline V gene has CDR1 SQVTM and CDR2 ANQGSEA. The CDR3 loop spans 13 amino acids. The ends lost 4 bases at V and 5 bases at J; junction bases unmatched: 7. In DNA form, the CDR3 reads TGCAGCGTTGTTGGACAGGGATGGGACGAGCAGTACTTC. It specifies CSVVGQGWDEQYF.

This clone has only a few counts. V gene TRBV5-4 combines with J gene TRBJ1-1; no firm D call. Trimming removed 2 bases from V and 4 bases from J, with 12 bases in between. The CDR3 sequence is 14 residues long. Germline V gene sequence: CDR1 SGHNT, CDR2 YYREEE (reference sequence). This chain's CDR3 is CASSLGGLSTEAFF. The CDR3 DNA follows: TGTGCCAGCAGCTTAGGAGGGTTGAGCACTGAAGCTTTCTTT. Full variable domain (missing parts from reference TRBV5-4 and TRBJ1-1): ETGVTQSPTHLIKTRGQQVTLRCSSQSGHNTVSWYQQALGQGPQFIFQYYREEENGRGNFPPRFSGLQFPNYSSELNVNALELDDSALYLCASSLGGLSTEAFFGQGTRLTVV.

This clone has only a few counts. V usage is TRBV20-1 and J usage is TRBJ1-1; D remains ambiguous. V was shortened by 2 bases and J by 3 bases, with 4 bases between the two germline ends. The CDR3 runs 11 residues. CDR1 and CDR2 (germline): DFQATT, SNEGSKA (reference sequence). The DNA of the CDR3 is TGCAGTGCTAGAAATTACACTGAAGCTTTCTTT. Translating gives CSARNYTEAFF.

This clone has a single count. The V and J genes are TRBV10-2 and TRBJ1-2; 9 nucleotides line up with TRBD1. There are 13 residues in the CDR3. The trim removed 6 bases at V and 4 bases at J, leaving 3 bases unmatched. Germline assignment: CDR1 WSHSY and CDR2 SAAADI. Here the CDR3 DNA reads TGCGCCAGCAGGGGACAGGGAAGCTATGGCTACACCTTC. This encodes CASRGQGSYGYTF.

V is TRBV5-1 and J is TRBJ2-3; 9 nucleotides agree with TRBD1. Trimming cost V 0 bases and J 6 bases; bases outside gene matches: 5. The CDR3 runs 15 residues. The germline V gene has CDR1 SGHRS and CDR2 YFSETQ. CDR3 DNA sequence: TGCGCCAGCAGCTTGGGACAGGGGGGAATGGATACGCAGTATTTT. It yields the protein CASSLGQGGMDTQYF.

V is TRBV4-1 and J is TRBJ2-1; D remains unclear. The CDR3 has 13 amino acids. Germline assignment: CDR1 MGHRA and CDR2 YSYEKL. Between the trimmed V and J ends, which lost 1 base and 10 bases, there was a span of 11 bases. CDR3 nucleotides: TGCGCCAGCAGCCAAGGCTCTGGCGCCGAGCAGTTCTTC. It yields the protein CASSQGSGAEQFF.

This clone was recorded a few times. The J gene is TRBJ2-1, the V gene TRBV6-5; 7 positions agree with TRBD1. The germline V gene encodes CDR1 MNHEY and CDR2 SVGAGI. Trimming took 5 bases from V and 9 from J; bases not matched to a gene: 13. This CDR3 has 15 amino acids. CDR3 in DNA: TGTGCCAGCAGTGCATCCGGGACAGCCTGGGTTGAGCAGTTCTTC. Its protein product is CASSASGTAWVEQFF.

This clone is large in the sample. The CDR3: CADITRVGTGKLGNEQFF. The CDR3 coding sequence is TGTGCCGACATAACGAGGGTAGGGACAGGGAAATTGGGCAATGAGCAGTTCTTC. The V gene is TRBV7-6, the J gene TRBJ2-1; TRBD1 agrees at 9 bases. CDR1 and CDR2 from the germline V gene are SGHVS and FNYEAQ. V lost 11 bases, J lost 6 bases, and 23 bases stayed unmatched. The CDR3 length is 18 residues.

This chain joins TRBV25-1 and TRBJ1-1, with D hard to call. The CDR3 runs to 15 residues. The germline V gene has CDR1 MGHDK and CDR2 SYGVNS. The V end lost 4 bases, the J end lost 1 base, and 13 bases lay between the germline ends. The CDR3 coding sequence is TGTGCCAGCAGTGTATCCCCCTTTGGGAACACTGAAGCTTTCTTT. Amino acid sequence: CASSVSPFGNTEAFF.

A note on this clone: Mismatch with germline at one junction end may stem from a read error. This sequence joins TRBV10-3 and TRBJ1-4; D possibly corresponds to TRBD1 (6 bases). Germline loops: CDR1 ENHRY, CDR2 SYGVKD. This CDR3 is 17 amino acids long. The CDR3 nucleotides are TGTGCCAGCAGTGAAGTTCGCAGGGGAGGGACTAATGAAAAACTGTTTTTT. Amino acid sequence: CASSEVRRGGTNEKLFF.

This chain links TRBV7-9 with TRBJ1-6; a weak D match, TRBD1 (6 bases). There are 15 residues in the CDR3. V was clipped by 5 bases and J by 9 bases, with 17 bases between them. From germline, CDR1 is SEHNR and CDR2 FQNEAQ (reference sequence). The CDR3 DNA reads TGTGCCAGCAGCCCCAGGGACACACTACTTTCACCCCTCCACTTT. Amino acid sequence: CASSPRDTLLSPLHF.

This clone is deemed large. V and J are TRBV5-1 and TRBJ2-7, with 7 bases that match TRBD1. The CDR3 totals 14 residues. CDR1 and CDR2 (germline): SGHRS, YFSETQ. The V and J ends lost 4 bases and 5 bases, in that order; junction bases with no gene match: 9. DNA for the CDR3: TGCGCCAGCAGCCCTGGTGAGGGACAGCACGAGCAGTACTTC. Amino acid sequence: CASSPGEGQHEQYF.

The chain links TRBV19 to TRBJ1-3; TRBD1 might be the D (5 bases). V was clipped by 5 bases and J by 1 base, with 15 bases between them. This CDR3 is built from 16 residues. CDR1 LNHDA and CDR2 SQIVND come from the germline V gene (reference sequence). DNA for the CDR3: TGTGCCAGTAGTTTGGGCGGGGACGATTCTGGAAACACCATATATTTT. Translated: CASSLGGDDSGNTIYF. The whole variable domain, filled in from reference TRBV19 and TRBJ1-3, reads DGGITQSPKYLFRKEGQNVTLSCEQNLNHDAMYWYRQDPGQGLRLIYYSQIVNDFQKGDIAEGYSVSREKKESFPLTVTSAQKNPTAFYLCASSLGGDDSGNTIYFGEGSWLTVV.

This clone was observed a few times. DNA of the CDR3: TGTGCCAGCAGTCAACCCAGGGAAGCTTTCTTT. Protein product: CASSQPREAFF. V is TRBV2 and J is TRBJ1-1, with D unclear. Trimming took 5 bases from V and 8 from J, leaving 9 bases between them. The germline V gene has CDR1 SNHLY and CDR2 FYNNEI. The CDR3 contains 11 residues.

V gene TRBV29-1 combines with J gene TRBJ2-2; the D is unclear. The CDR3 totals 12 residues. Deletions cut 2 bases from V and 8 bases from J, with 9 bases between. Germline CDR1 is SQVTM and CDR2 is ANQGSEA. DNA for the CDR3: TGCAGCGTTGAACCCCCGAGTGGGGAGCTGTTTTTT. Protein sequence: CSVEPPSGELFF.